Listed here are 4 T cell receptor beta chains from one sample, sequenced in a study of early T cells in non-severe SARS-CoV-2 infection. TCRdb re-analysed the 5' RACE reads in MiXCR, keeping a single row per CDR3 protein. The repertoire includes tens of thousands of distinct CDR3 sequences, 14% of them detected once, and 5% to 7.5% sits in the top ten. The sequencing input was whole blood. The receptors stem from an adult who was a healthcare worker with PCR-confirmed SARS-CoV-2 infection or an uninfected control (not recorded which).

This clonotype was detected only a few times. The CDR3 sequence: CASSQAGGLGIYEQYF. Written as DNA, the CDR3 is TGTGCCAGCAGCCAAGCCGGGGGACTGGGCATCTACGAGCAGTACTTC. V usage is TRBV14 and J usage is TRBJ2-7; possibly TRBD2 for D (6 bases). Germline assignment: CDR1 SGHDN and CDR2 FVKESK. This CDR3 region has 16 residues. Trimming removed 1 base from V and 3 bases from J, with 16 bases in between.

This chain connects TRBV7-2 to TRBJ2-2, with 7 positions matching TRBD1. CDR1 is SGHTA, CDR2 FQGNSA, per germline. J lost 4 bases, V lost 5 bases, and 7 bases had no gene match. The CDR3 is 15 residues long. Here the CDR3 reads CASSTGTVSTGELFF. The CDR3 nucleotides are TGTGCCAGCAGCACCGGGACAGTCTCCACCGGGGAGCTGTTTTTT.

This clonotype was detected only a few times. This CDR3 reads CASSIGPTGELFF. The CDR3, as DNA: TGTGCCAGTAGTATAGGTCCCACCGGGGAGCTGTTTTTT. The chain couples TRBV19 to TRBJ2-2; D is unclear. Germline CDR1 reads LNHDA; CDR2 reads SQIVND (reference sequence). V lost 1 base and J 4 bases, leaving 4 bases between the germline ends. The CDR3 consists of 13 residues.

The chain is built from TRBV11-2 and TRBJ1-1; D is unresolved. The CDR3 is made up of 14 amino acids. V was clipped by 0 bases and J by 0 bases, with 5 bases between them. Germline V gene data show CDR1 as SGHAT and CDR2 as FQNNGV. The CDR3 sequence is CASSLEYVNTEAFF. CDR3 nucleotide sequence: TGTGCCAGCAGCTTAGAATATGTGAACACTGAAGCTTTCTTT.